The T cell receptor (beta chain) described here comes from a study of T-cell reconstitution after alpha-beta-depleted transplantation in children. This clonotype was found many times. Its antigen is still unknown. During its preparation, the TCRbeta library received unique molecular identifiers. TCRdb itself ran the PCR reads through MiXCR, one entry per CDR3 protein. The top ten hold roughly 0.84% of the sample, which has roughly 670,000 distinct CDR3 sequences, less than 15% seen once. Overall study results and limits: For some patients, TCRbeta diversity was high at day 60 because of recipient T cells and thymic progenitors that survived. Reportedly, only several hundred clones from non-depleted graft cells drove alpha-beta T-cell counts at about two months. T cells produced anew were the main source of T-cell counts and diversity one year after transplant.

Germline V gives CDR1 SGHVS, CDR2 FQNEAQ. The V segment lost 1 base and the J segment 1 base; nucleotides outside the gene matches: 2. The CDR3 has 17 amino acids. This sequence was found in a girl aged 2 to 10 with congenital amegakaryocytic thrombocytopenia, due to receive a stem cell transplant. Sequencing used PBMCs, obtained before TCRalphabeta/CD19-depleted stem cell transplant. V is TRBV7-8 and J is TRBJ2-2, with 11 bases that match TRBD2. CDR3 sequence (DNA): TGTGCCAGCAGCTTAGGAGGGACTAGCGGGAACACCGGGGAGCTGTTTTTT. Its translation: CASSLGGTSGNTGELFF.